What follows are 4 T cell receptor beta chains derived from one specimen sequenced in a study of graft-versus-host responses after intestinal transplantation. Sequencing was performed with immunoSEQ multiplex PCR; in TCRdb, only in-frame clones are kept and a portion is missing. The repertoire holds 45,000 to 55,000 clones, 85% to 95% seen once, with around 6.1% in the top ten. This sample comprised PBMCs, obtained 750 to 800 days after a first intestinal transplant, on the day of a second. These receptors came from a human patient who received an intestinal transplant, so some T cells may come from the graft donor.

The chain couples TRBV6-5 to TRBJ2-1; D is possibly TRBD1 (6 bases). Trimming took 8 bases from V and 15 from J, leaving 17 bases between them. CDR1 and CDR2 from the germline V gene are MNHEY and SVGAGI. The CDR3 runs 11 residues. CDR3 sequence (DNA): TGTGCCAGCCAAGTGAACAGGGTTGCGTTCTTC. Protein sequence: CASQVNRVAFF.

The V gene is TRBV2, the J gene TRBJ2-1; the D is unclear. This CDR3 comprises 14 residues. Germline V gene data show CDR1 as SNHLY and CDR2 as FYNNEI. The germline V and J ends were trimmed by 7 bases and 6 bases, with 16 bases remaining between them. The CDR3 nucleotides are TGTGCCAGCACCGAATTTTGGGCCGGCAATGAGCAGTTCTTC. Encoded protein: CASTEFWAGNEQFF.

The chain joins TRBV11-2 to TRBJ2-2; TRBD1 matches at 7 bases. Germline lookup yields CDR1 SGHAT and CDR2 FQNNGV. The CDR3 is 15 residues long. Trimming removed 2 bases from V and 4 bases from J; junction bases left unmatched: 4. The CDR3 spells CASSLRQGVTGELFF. DNA of the CDR3: TGTGCCAGCAGCTTACGACAGGGTGTCACCGGGGAGCTGTTTTTT.

The genes are TRBV28 and TRBJ2-1; D is unclear. The CDR3 totals 14 residues. Deletions cut 5 bases from V and 7 bases from J, with 15 bases between. Germline CDR1 and CDR2: MDHEN and SYDVKM. The CDR3 spells CASSGKTLVNEQFF. Written as DNA, the CDR3 is TGTGCCAGCAGTGGGAAGACTCTGGTGAATGAGCAGTTCTTC.